These 8 T cell receptor beta chains were all obtained from the same sample, sequenced in a study of blood T cells in healthy people across ages. PCR was performed a second time for roughly 7 to 12 cycles using a sample-barcoded 5' primer and a J-beta primer mix. MiXCR was run by TCRdb on the 5' RACE reads, yielding one entry per CDR3 protein. Among some 760,000 distinct CDR3 sequences listed, 20% to 25% were seen once. These data also featured in a second study, about T cells of mothers and their children.

The sequenced sample consisted of blood. The receptors were sampled from a boy under 18 in good health.

This clonotype was counted only a few times. The chain combines TRBV20-1 with TRBJ2-1; the match to TRBD2 covers 8 bases. The germline V gene has CDR1 DFQATT and CDR2 SNEGSKA (reference sequence). V shed 3 bases, J shed 9 bases, and the junction held 10 bases outside the gene matches. The CDR3 covers 14 residues. The CDR3 nucleotides are TGCAGTGCTAGCCAGCGGGAGATGTTCCGTGAGCAGTTCTTC. Protein product: CSASQREMFREQFF.

V and J are TRBV7-9 and TRBJ2-1; 10 positions agree with TRBD2. Germline V gene lookup returns CDR1 SEHNR and CDR2 FQNEAQ (reference sequence). The CDR3 spans 16 residues. J was trimmed by 8 bases and V by 4 bases; bases with no gene match: 11. In nucleotides, the CDR3 is TGTGCCAGCAGCTACCGACTAGCGGGCCCTTTTGATGAGCAGTTCTTC. Protein product: CASSYRLAGPFDEQFF.

The rearrangement links TRBV7-2 to TRBJ2-5; D call uncertain. The V end was cut by 1 base, the J end by 7 bases, with 13 bases between. Germline V CDR1 and CDR2: SGHTA, FQGNSA. This CDR3 spans 14 amino acids. The CDR3 reads CASSLVSLGGTQYF. Written as DNA, the CDR3 is TGTGCCAGCAGCTTAGTTAGCCTCGGTGGGACCCAGTACTTC.

The sample holds a few counts of this clonotype. The V call is TRBV20-1, the J call TRBJ2-2; 7 bases align to TRBD2. Germline V CDR1 and CDR2: DFQATT, SNEGSKA (reference sequence). The CDR3 runs 14 residues. V shed 6 bases, J shed 7 bases, and the junction held 11 bases outside the gene matches. The chain's CDR3 is CSASWGAGFGELFF. The DNA for the CDR3 is TGCAGTGCCAGTTGGGGAGCGGGATTCGGGGAGCTGTTTTTT.

About this clonotype itself: No conserved phenylalanine or tryptophan ends this CDR3, so it is likely a read error. The J gene is TRBJ2-3, the V gene TRBV12-3 or TRBV12-4; D might be TRBD2 (6 bases). V lost 5 bases and J lost 0, with 18 bases in between. The CDR3 is made up of 17 amino acids. The CDR3 DNA is TGTGCCAGCAGTCCCGGAGCGAGCAGCGGGAGCACAGATACGCAGTATTCT. It is translated as CASSPGASSGSTDTQYS.

V is TRBV7-3 and J is TRBJ2-5, with D perhaps matching TRBD2 (6 bases). The end of the DNA fits TRBJ2-1 better, so the J call may be wrong. The CDR3 loop spans 14 amino acids. From germline, CDR1 is SGHTA and CDR2 FQGTGA. The CDR3 DNA follows: TGTGCCAGCAGCTTAAGGGCGGGGTACAATGAGCAGTTCTTC. This translates into CASSLRAGYNEQFF.

This clonotype has only a few counts. This rearrangement joins TRBV4-3 to TRBJ2-4, with D possibly being TRBD1 (6 bases). CDR1 and CDR2 (germline): LGHNA, YSLEER. The CDR3 sequence is 17 residues long. Deletions cut 2 bases from V and 1 base from J, with 15 bases between. The CDR3 protein is CASSQTDSGRAKNIQYF. CDR3 sequence (DNA): TGCGCCAGCAGCCAAACGGACAGCGGCCGGGCCAAAAACATTCAGTACTTC.

This clonotype was seen a handful of times. The chain is built from TRBV20-1 and TRBJ2-7, with 10 bases that match TRBD2. The CDR3 spans 14 residues. V dropped 0 bases and J dropped 4; count of bases not matched to a gene: 3. Germline V CDR1 and CDR2: DFQATT, SNEGSKA (reference sequence). CDR3: CSARDQAGGYEQYF. DNA for the CDR3: TGCAGTGCTAGAGATCAAGCGGGAGGGTACGAGCAGTACTTC.